Following are 19 T cell receptor beta chains from one sample sequenced in a study of blood T cell repertoires in COVID-19. Clones were sequenced by immunoSEQ multiplex PCR, and TCRdb holds only the in-frame ones, with some missing. The sample includes 80,000 or so clones, 91% seen only once; the top ten take 1.5% to 2%. The sample taken for sequencing was peripheral blood. The receptors stem from a woman aged 45 to 65 in a cohort sampled during active COVID-19.

This rearrangement joins TRBV2 to TRBJ1-1; 7 bases fit TRBD1. CDR3 length: 13 residues. In germline, CDR1 is SNHLY, CDR2 FYNNEI. J gave up 4 bases and V 3 bases, and 2 bases lay outside the gene matches. CDR3 nucleotide sequence: TGTGCCAGCAGTGATCAGGGGGTCACTGAAGCTTTCTTT. This translates into CASSDQGVTEAFF.

The chain joins TRBV25-1 to TRBJ1-2; D is undetermined. This CDR3 spans 12 amino acids. V lost 7 bases to trimming and J lost 3 bases, with 9 bases between them. Germline V gene lookup returns CDR1 MGHDK and CDR2 SYGVNS. CDR3: CASTSYDYGYTF. The CDR3 DNA is TGTGCCAGCACCTCCTACGACTATGGCTACACCTTC.

This clone was detected only a few times. The gene calls are TRBV21-1 and TRBJ2-7; the table's D call TRBD2 went unverified against the DNA. TRBV21-1 is recorded as a pseudogene. The CDR3 is made up of 19 amino acids. The CDR3 region has the DNA TGTGCCAGCAGCGCCCCCGCTGGACTAGCGGCCTTCCTACGAGCAAGGCCGTACTTC. It is translated as CASSAPAGLAAFLRARPYF.

The rearrangement joins TRBV10-2 to TRBJ1-5; tentative D call: TRBD1 (6 bases). CDR1 is WSHSY and CDR2 is SAAADI in the germline V gene. The CDR3 runs 13 residues. Deletions cut 6 bases from V and 9 bases from J, with 15 bases between. The CDR3 DNA follows: TGCGCCAGCAGAGCAGGGGTTCGTCGGCCCCAGCATTTT. Its translation is CASRAGVRRPQHF.

V is TRBV18 and J is TRBJ1-1; TRBD1 is a possible D gene (6 bases). CDR3 length: 15 residues. Between the trimmed V and J ends, which lost 5 bases and 1 base, there was a span of 14 bases. Germline-derived CDR1 and CDR2 are KGHSH and LQKENI. The CDR3 region is CASSSTGSGNTEAFF. Here the CDR3 DNA reads TGTGCCAGCTCATCAACAGGGTCTGGGAACACTGAAGCTTTCTTT.

CDR3 residues: CASSVLGGANTGELFF. As DNA, the CDR3 is TGTGCCAGCAGCGTCCTGGGGGGGGCAAACACCGGGGAGCTGTTTTTT. The gene calls are TRBV9 and TRBJ2-2; TRBD2 might be the D (7 bases). Germline lookup yields CDR1 SGDLS and CDR2 YYNGEE. Trimming pared 2 bases from V and 2 bases from J, leaving 13 bases between. The CDR3 has 16 amino acids. Complete variable domain (other parts from reference TRBV9 and TRBJ2-2): DSGVTQTPKHLITATGQRVTLRCSPRSGDLSVYWYQQSLDQGLQFLIQYYNGEERAKGNILERFSAQQFPDLHSELNLSSLELGDSALYFCASSVLGGANTGELFFGEGSRLTVL.

The chain couples TRBV29-1 to TRBJ2-2; possibly TRBD2 for D (6 bases). Trimming removed 6 bases from V and 4 bases from J, with 12 bases in between. Germline-derived CDR1 and CDR2 are SQVTM and ANQGSEA. The CDR3 has 13 residues. The chain's CDR3 is CSVGTGGTGELFF. In DNA, the CDR3 is TGCAGCGTAGGGACCGGGGGCACCGGGGAGCTGTTTTTT.

The chain links TRBV28 to TRBJ2-7; 10 bases match TRBD2. Looked up from germline, CDR1 is MDHEN and CDR2 is SYDVKM. With 6 bases clipped from V and 2 bases from J, the junction kept 7 bases outside the gene matches. This CDR3 is built from 15 residues. In DNA, the CDR3 is TGTGCCAGCAGACCTAGCGGGGGTACTACCTACGAGCAGTACTTC. Translated, it gives CASRPSGGTTYEQYF.

V is TRBV18 and J is TRBJ2-1; tentative D call: TRBD1 (5 bases). The CDR3 has 13 amino acids. CDR1 and CDR2 (germline): KGHSH, LQKENI. Trimming removed 3 bases at V and 4 bases at J, with 7 bases between. In nucleotides, the CDR3 is TGTGCCAGCTCACCCAGGACATACAATGAGCAGTTCTTC. Encoded protein: CASSPRTYNEQFF. Drawing the rest from reference TRBV18 and TRBJ2-1, the complete variable domain is NAGVMQNPRHLVRRRGQEARLRCSPMKGHSHVYWYRQLPEEGLKFMVYLQKENIIDESGMPKERFSAEFPKEGPSILRIQQVVRGDSAAYFCASSPRTYNEQFFGPGTRLTVL.

This sequence joins TRBV11-2 and TRBJ2-1; D is possibly TRBD2 (7 bases). Germline CDR1 and CDR2: SGHAT and FQNNGV. Deletions cut 8 bases from V and 9 bases from J, with 20 bases between. This CDR3 contains 14 residues. CDR3 region: CASYGGRERGEQFF. As DNA, the CDR3 is TGTGCCAGCTACGGGGGGCGGGAGAGGGGTGAGCAGTTCTTC.

This rearrangement joins TRBV6-1 to TRBJ1-1; D perhaps matches TRBD1 (5 bases). This CDR3 is 17 amino acids long. Trimming cost V 1 base and J 0 bases, with 15 bases left between them. CDR1 and CDR2 from the germline V gene are MNHNS and SASEGT. The CDR3 here is CASSEEVRASMNTEAFF. The CDR3 DNA sequence: TGTGCCAGCAGTGAAGAGGTCAGGGCAAGCATGAACACTGAAGCTTTCTTT.

The chain carries TRBV7-6 and TRBJ2-2, with TRBD2 identical over 9 bases. This CDR3 has 15 amino acids. V shed 6 bases, J shed 4 bases, and the junction held 6 bases outside the gene matches. From germline, CDR1 is SGHVS and CDR2 FNYEAQ. CDR3 DNA sequence: TGTGCCAGCAGATATAGCGGGGGAGGCACCGGGGAGCTGTTTTTT. Its translation is CASRYSGGGTGELFF. The complete variable domain, with remaining parts taken from reference TRBV7-6 and TRBJ2-2, reads GAGVSQSPRYKVTKRGQDVALRCDPISGHVSLYWYRQALGQGPEFLTYFNYEAQQDKSGLPNDRFSAERPEGSISTLTIQRTEQRDSAMYRCASRYSGGGTGELFFGEGSRLTVL.

The chain is built from TRBV6-2 or TRBV6-3 and TRBJ2-4; D might be TRBD2 (6 bases). CDR3 length: 13 amino acids. Germline V gene sequence: CDR1 MNHEY, CDR2 SVGEGT. Between the trimmed V and J ends, which lost 0 bases and 9 bases, there was a span of 9 bases. The CDR3 DNA sequence: TGTGCCAGCAGTTACTCGGGACTCCCCATTCAGTACTTC. This gives the protein CASSYSGLPIQYF.

The chain has TRBV18 and TRBJ2-1; 8 positions match TRBD1. Germline CDR1 is KGHSH and CDR2 is LQKENI. J was trimmed by 3 bases and V by 3 bases; bases with no gene match: 7. The CDR3 contains 16 residues. CDR3 coding DNA: TGTGCCAGCTCACCGATCACAGGGGGACACTACAATGAGCAGTTCTTC. As protein: CASSPITGGHYNEQFF.

The CDR3 sequence: CASSQVGLAVHEQYF. The CDR3 nucleotides read TGTGCCAGCAGCCAAGTGGGACTAGCGGTCCACGAGCAGTACTTC. This rearrangement joins TRBV3-1 (or the pseudogene TRBV3-2) to TRBJ2-7, with 11 bases matching TRBD2. This CDR3 contains 15 residues. Germline CDR1 reads LGHDT; CDR2 reads YNNKEL (reference sequence). Trimming took 1 base from V and 5 from J; bases not matched to a gene: 4.

Only a few counts were recorded for this clone. This chain uses TRBV15 with TRBJ1-1; D not certain. Trimming removed 2 bases at V and 1 base at J, with 11 bases between. CDR3 length: 15 amino acids. Germline lookup yields CDR1 LNHNV and CDR2 YYDKDF (reference sequence). CDR3 loop: CATSRSFGRNTEAFF. The CDR3 DNA reads TGTGCCACCAGCAGATCCTTCGGTAGGAACACTGAAGCTTTCTTT.

This chain links TRBV6-4 with TRBJ2-7; tentatively, D is TRBD1 (6 bases). CDR1 is MRHNA, CDR2 SNTAGT, per germline. The CDR3 runs 15 residues. V shed 4 bases and J shed 7 bases, with 20 bases lying between them. The chain's CDR3 is CASSASPGTGFEQYF. In DNA, the CDR3 is TGTGCCAGCAGTGCGAGCCCCGGAACAGGGTTTGAGCAGTACTTC.

V and J are TRBV3-1 (or the pseudogene TRBV3-2) and TRBJ2-2, with 12 bases that match TRBD2. V shed 3 bases and J 5 bases; nucleotides not matched to a gene: 7. The CDR3 runs 17 residues. Germline V gene data show CDR1 as LGHDT and CDR2 as YNNKEL (reference sequence). CDR3 protein: CASSQGATSGSTGELFF. For the CDR3, the DNA is TGTGCCAGCAGCCAGGGGGCGACTAGCGGGAGTACCGGGGAGCTGTTTTTT.

The chain combines TRBV6-5 with TRBJ2-3, with TRBD2 as a possible D gene (6 bases). V lost 10 bases and J 2 bases, leaving 13 bases between the germline ends. The CDR3 sequence is 13 residues long. Germline V gives CDR1 MNHEY, CDR2 SVGAGI. CDR3 sequence (DNA): TGTGCCACCGGGGACTTTCCCACAGATACGCAGTATTTT. It specifies CATGDFPTDTQYF.